These T cell receptor beta chains were read from a single sample in a study of T cell responses to AZD1222 COVID-19 vaccine. TCRdb's table, derived via immunoSEQ multiplex PCR, lists solely in-frame clones and lacks some. The table lists around 220,000 clones, approximately 94% of them singletons. The sample here was peripheral blood, taken 28 days after the second dose of the MenACWY control vaccine. The receptor source for this set is an adult who received the MenACWY meningococcal vaccine as a control. The CDR3 runs from the conserved cysteine through the conserved F or W. Fields, in order: J gene, CDR3 length, V gene, CDR3 protein.

J gene: TRBJ1-5; CDR3 length: 15; V gene: TRBV6-5; CDR3 protein: CASSLQGAYNQPQHF
J gene: TRBJ2-1; CDR3 length: 14; V gene: TRBV7-8; CDR3 protein: CASSLRGPYNEQFF
J gene: TRBJ1-1; CDR3 length: 14; V gene: TRBV5-5; CDR3 protein: CASSLSTLSTEAFF
J gene: TRBJ2-7; CDR3 length: 14; V gene: TRBV3-1/TRBV3-2; CDR3 protein: CASSQPGPLSEQYF
J gene: TRBJ2-5; CDR3 length: 14; V gene: TRBV6-5; CDR3 protein: CASSYSRAQETQYF
J gene: TRBJ2-5; CDR3 length: 14; V gene: TRBV2; CDR3 protein: CASSGGQGLETQYF
J gene: TRBJ1-1; CDR3 length: 14; V gene: TRBV9; CDR3 protein: CASSAAGGDTEAFF
J gene: TRBJ2-7; CDR3 length: 15; V gene: TRBV4-3; CDR3 protein: CASSQDVGVFYEQYF
J gene: TRBJ2-7; CDR3 length: 10; V gene: TRBV6-4; CDR3 protein: CASTTGEQYF
J gene: TRBJ2-7; CDR3 length: 14; V gene: TRBV14; CDR3 protein: CASSQAGQTYEQYF
J gene: TRBJ2-1; CDR3 length: 21; V gene: TRBV10-3; CDR3 protein: CAISGGQFTGTSGSSYNEQFF
J gene: TRBJ2-7; CDR3 length: 15; V gene: TRBV9; CDR3 protein: CASSVGTSGGYEQYF
J gene: TRBJ1-1; CDR3 length: 15; V gene: TRBV27; CDR3 protein: CASSAETGGLSRAFF
J gene: TRBJ2-3; CDR3 length: 16; V gene: TRBV5-4; CDR3 protein: CASSLGAWGITDTQYF
J gene: TRBJ1-1; CDR3 length: 14; V gene: TRBV5-5; CDR3 protein: CASSLAGGSTEAFF
J gene: TRBJ2-3; CDR3 length: 14; V gene: TRBV5-4; CDR3 protein: CASSLQGPTDTQYF
J gene: TRBJ2-7; CDR3 length: 15; V gene: TRBV19; CDR3 protein: CASSIVAGDFDEQYF
J gene: TRBJ1-6; CDR3 length: 15; V gene: TRBV5-1; CDR3 protein: CASSLEGTGNSPLHF
J gene: TRBJ2-1; CDR3 length: 14; V gene: TRBV6-4; CDR3 protein: CASSESIDFNEQFF
J gene: TRBJ2-7; CDR3 length: 17; V gene: TRBV3-1/TRBV3-2; CDR3 protein: CASSQDRASGGDYEQYF
J gene: TRBJ1-6; CDR3 length: 15; V gene: TRBV13; CDR3 protein: CASSAGTGGGSPLHF
J gene: TRBJ2-7; CDR3 length: 16; V gene: TRBV6-5; CDR3 protein: CASSYGRPAGGYEQYF
J gene: TRBJ2-7; CDR3 length: 12; V gene: TRBV30; CDR3 protein: CASGQGSYEQYF
J gene: TRBJ1-1; CDR3 length: 15; V gene: TRBV19; CDR3 protein: CASSIRAGGNTEAFF
J gene: TRBJ2-3; CDR3 length: 18; V gene: TRBV6-1; CDR3 protein: CASSESLLAGGLADTQYF
J gene: TRBJ2-7; CDR3 length: 13; V gene: TRBV7-3; CDR3 protein: CASSIFPSYEQYF
J gene: TRBJ2-7; CDR3 length: 15; V gene: TRBV6-5; CDR3 protein: CASTPGGAGAYEQYF
J gene: TRBJ2-7; CDR3 length: 19; V gene: TRBV27; CDR3 protein: CASSLRYNRDSGGYYEQYF
J gene: TRBJ2-3; CDR3 length: 15; V gene: TRBV2; CDR3 protein: CASSEPGLDTDTQYF
J gene: TRBJ1-2; CDR3 length: 13; V gene: TRBV12-3/TRBV12-4; CDR3 protein: CASSTPGREGYTF
J gene: TRBJ2-2; CDR3 length: 14; V gene: TRBV3-1/TRBV3-2; CDR3 protein: CASSHEQNTGELFF
J gene: TRBJ1-5; CDR3 length: 15; V gene: TRBV4-2; CDR3 protein: CASSQTGTDNQPQHF
J gene: TRBJ1-1; CDR3 length: 12; V gene: TRBV12-3/TRBV12-4; CDR3 protein: CASSSMSTEAFF
J gene: TRBJ1-1; CDR3 length: 13; V gene: TRBV9; CDR3 protein: CASSEGDITEAFF
J gene: TRBJ2-7; CDR3 length: 13; V gene: TRBV7-8; CDR3 protein: CASSSRTGLVQYF
J gene: TRBJ2-5; CDR3 length: 14; V gene: TRBV28; CDR3 protein: CASSFLSRGETQYF
J gene: TRBJ2-7; CDR3 length: 14; V gene: TRBV5-4; CDR3 protein: CASRPGQEPYEQYF
J gene: TRBJ2-1; CDR3 length: 15; V gene: TRBV9; CDR3 protein: CASSPGLAENNEQFF
J gene: TRBJ1-2; CDR3 length: 13; V gene: TRBV28; CDR3 protein: CASSLTGALGYTF
J gene: TRBJ2-7; CDR3 length: 15; V gene: TRBV5-1; CDR3 protein: CASSLGVKSSYEQYF
J gene: TRBJ2-7; CDR3 length: 15; V gene: TRBV5-1; CDR3 protein: CASSLGSGNSYEQYF
J gene: TRBJ2-2; CDR3 length: 13; V gene: TRBV6-2/TRBV6-3; CDR3 protein: CASSSNADGELFF
J gene: TRBJ1-1; CDR3 length: 15; V gene: TRBV5-1; CDR3 protein: CASSFVRAGVSEAFF
J gene: TRBJ2-2; CDR3 length: 14; V gene: TRBV7-2; CDR3 protein: CASSPGQGTGELFF
J gene: TRBJ2-3; CDR3 length: 18; V gene: TRBV21-1; CDR3 protein: CASSNNRLSSARGDTQYF
J gene: TRBJ1-1; CDR3 length: 12; V gene: TRBV10-3; CDR3 protein: CAISQENTEAFF
J gene: TRBJ1-2; CDR3 length: 15; V gene: TRBV7-9; CDR3 protein: CASSRPDGSNYGYTF
J gene: TRBJ1-4; CDR3 length: 15; V gene: TRBV9; CDR3 protein: CASSVGQGPNEKLFF
J gene: TRBJ2-2; CDR3 length: 14; V gene: TRBV30; CDR3 protein: CAWSYRGNTGELFF